This T cell receptor beta chain was observed in a study of beta chain features in type 1 diabetes. Every bit of the isolated RNA underwent reverse transcription, so sequencing read expressed TCRB transcripts. Here immunoSEQ multiplex PCR was the method, and the copy in TCRdb shows in-frame clones only, minus some. The sample contains 110,000 to 150,000 clones, 6.9% of which appear only once. Losses at the gene ends were 7 bases for V and 5 bases for J; bases not matched to a gene: 11. This CDR3 contains 15 residues. Germline V gene lookup returns CDR1 SEHNR and CDR2 FQNEAQ (reference sequence). Sequencing was done on a sample of central memory CD4+ T cells from blood. This clonotype originated in a woman aged 25 to 39 in good health. The chain couples TRBV7-9 to TRBJ2-7; the match to TRBD1 covers 10 bases. The CDR3 here is CASTRSGTGANEQYF. CDR3 bases: TGTGCCAGCACCCGGAGCGGGACAGGGGCGAACGAGCAGTACTTC.